A single sample is the source of the 31 T cell receptor beta chains below, sequenced in a study of regulatory T cells in long-lasting Graves disease (dated by TCRdb to the early 2020s). The library relied on multiplex PCR. TCRdb names Illumina HiSeq 4000 as the instrument used. CDR3 regions were amplified by Arm-PCR with iRepertoire HTBI primers to construct TCR beta libraries. The public reads were reanalyzed by TCRdb: fastp trimming at Q25, MiXCR alignment, in-frame beta chains only. One record per CDR3 amino acid sequence lists the most common genes and DNA. Recorded for this sample are 530,000 or so distinct CDR3 sequences; around 16% of them occurred a single time. Around 12% of the sample goes to the ten largest clones. The sample's time point label, decoded: newly diagnosed GD, antithyroid drugs for less than 3 months. For both TCR sequencing and RNA sequencing, RNA was extracted from PBMCs using TRIzol.

These data were likewise used in another study, on T cells in Graves' hyperthyroidism and ophthalmopathy.

Material: peripheral blood mononuclear cells (PBMCs), obtained at new diagnosis, from a patient treated with antithyroid drugs. All receptors derive from a young man with Graves disease. Donor details come from another sample of the same person, matched by shared clones.

There are many counts of this clonotype. The chain carries TRBV12-3 or TRBV12-4 and TRBJ2-2; 8 bases line up with TRBD1. There are 14 residues in the CDR3. V trimming: 6 bases; J trimming: 7 bases; junction bases outside the gene matches: 7. The CDR3, as DNA: TGTGCCAGCAGAGCACCGACAGGGGTCGGGGAGCTGTTTTTT. This sequence encodes CASRAPTGVGELFF.

With regard to this clonotype: At one of its ends the junction is not consistent with the germline gene, which may arise from a read error. CDR3 amino acids: CASSPRRAGGDEQHF. CDR3 coding DNA: TGTGCCAGCTCACCACGACGCGCGGGAGGAGACGAGCAGCACTTC. The chain joins TRBV18 to TRBJ2-3, with 8 bases identical to TRBD2. The CDR3 loop spans 15 amino acids. Germline V gene data show CDR1 as KGHSH and CDR2 as LQKENI.

This clonotype was seen many times. The V call is TRBV7-2, the J call TRBJ2-3; 9 nucleotides line up with TRBD2. The CDR3 runs 19 residues. Germline V gene sequence: CDR1 SGHTA, CDR2 FQGNSA. J lost 0 bases, V lost 4 bases, and 14 bases had no gene match. DNA for the CDR3: TGTGCCAGCAGCTCCCCGACTAGCGGAAGTGCTTATAGCACAGATACGCAGTATTTT. Protein sequence: CASSSPTSGSAYSTDTQYF.

There are many counts of this clonotype. The rearrangement uses TRBV20-1 and TRBJ2-7; 10 bases agree with TRBD2. Losses at the gene ends were 0 bases for V and 3 bases for J; bases not matched to a gene: 11. CDR1 is DFQATT, CDR2 SNEGSKA, per germline (reference sequence). The CDR3 sequence is 17 residues long. For the CDR3, the DNA is TGCAGTGCTAGAGATTCAAGCGGGAGGGCCATCCTCTACGAGCAGTACTTC. As protein: CSARDSSGRAILYEQYF.

The chain is built from TRBV6-2 or TRBV6-3 and TRBJ2-3; TRBD2 aligns across 9 bases. Unmatched junction bases numbered 9, after V lost 4 bases and J lost 7 bases. The CDR3 is 15 residues long. Germline V lookup: CDR1 MNHEY, CDR2 SVGEGT. CDR3 DNA: TGTGCCAGCAGTTTAGCGGGAGTAAAAACCTATACGCAGTATTTT. This sequence encodes CASSLAGVKTYTQYF.

The chain joins TRBV18 to TRBJ1-4; perhaps TRBD1 as D (5 bases). Germline V lookup: CDR1 KGHSH, CDR2 LQKENI. Deletions cut 6 bases from V and 8 bases from J, with 16 bases between. The CDR3 consists of 14 residues. The CDR3, as DNA: TGTGCCAGCTCTGGGGGAGAGTTTAGCGAAAAACTGTTTTTT. It translates to CASSGGEFSEKLFF.

The CDR3 reads CASSLGSGSDEQFF. DNA of the CDR3: TGTGCCAGCAGCTTAGGTAGCGGGAGCGATGAGCAGTTCTTC. V gene TRBV7-3 combines with J gene TRBJ2-1; TRBD2 aligns across 9 bases. Germline CDR1 SGHTA, CDR2 FQGTGA. J was trimmed by 8 bases and V by 2 bases; bases with no gene match: 4. CDR3 length equals 14 residues.

In its sample, this clonotype was seen a few times. The rearrangement uses TRBV6-2 or TRBV6-3 and TRBJ2-4, with a tentative D call TRBD1 (5 bases). The V gene lost 0 bases and the J gene lost 11 bases, with 14 bases spanning the gap. The CDR3 has 14 amino acids. The germline V gene has CDR1 MNHEY and CDR2 SVGEGT. The CDR3 reads CASSYSGRGNVQYF. In DNA form, the CDR3 reads TGTGCCAGCAGTTACTCGGGTAGGGGTAACGTTCAGTACTTC.

The chain carries TRBV28 and TRBJ1-2; D gene ambiguous. The CDR3 covers 13 residues. Germline loops: CDR1 MDHEN, CDR2 SYDVKM. The V end was cut by 6 bases, the J end by 1 base, with 9 bases between. CDR3 sequence: CASRERINYGYTF. Written as DNA, the CDR3 is TGTGCCAGCAGGGAGCGTATTAACTATGGCTACACCTTC.

At least ten counts were recorded for this clonotype. Here the CDR3 DNA reads TGTGCCAGCCGAAGGGAGGGGAACACCGGGGAGCTGTTTTTT. Translation: CASRREGNTGELFF. V and J are TRBV27 and TRBJ2-2; 7 bases are a match to TRBD2. The junction had 4 bases not matched to a gene; V was cut back by 8 bases and J by 1 base. This CDR3 is built from 14 residues. Looked up from germline, CDR1 is MNHEY and CDR2 is SMNVEV (reference sequence).

This clonotype was detected ten times or more. Here the CDR3 DNA reads TGTGCCAGCAGTGCCCCTGGCGGGCGGGAGCAGTTCTTC. Translating it yields CASSAPGGREQFF. This chain uses TRBV6-1 with TRBJ2-1, with D possibly TRBD2 on 5 matching bases. The germline CDR1 and CDR2 sequences are MNHNS and SASEGT. The CDR3 totals 13 residues. Deletions cut 4 bases from V and 10 bases from J, with 14 bases between.

This sequence joins TRBV4-3 and TRBJ1-5; D gene ambiguous. Looked up from germline, CDR1 is LGHNA and CDR2 is YSLEER. This CDR3 contains 12 residues. V lost 8 bases and J lost 9, with 14 bases in between. In nucleotides, the CDR3 is TGCGCCAGCTCGTCTGCCGGTAGGCCCCAGCATTTT. Translating it yields CASSSAGRPQHF.

This clonotype was recorded many times. The J gene is TRBJ2-7, the V gene TRBV11-2, with D perhaps being TRBD1 or TRBD2 (5 bases each). Trimming cost V 3 bases and J 0 bases, with 15 bases left between them. Germline-derived CDR1 and CDR2 are SGHAT and FQNNGV. CDR3 length: 16 amino acids. CDR3 DNA sequence: TGTGCCAGCAGCTTGAATCGGGACCCGAGCTCCTACGAGCAGTACTTC. Protein sequence: CASSLNRDPSSYEQYF. The full variable domain, in which reference TRBV11-2 and TRBJ2-7 provide the parts outside the CDR3, is EAGVAQSPRYKIIEKRQSVAFWCNPISGHATLYWYQQILGQGPKLLIQFQNNGVVDDSQLPKDRFSAERLKGVDSTLKIQPAKLEDSAVYLCASSLNRDPSSYEQYFGPGTRLTVT.

This clonotype was seen ten or more times. This chain links TRBV29-1 with TRBJ2-3; 11 nucleotides agree with TRBD2. The germline gives CDR1 SQVTM, CDR2 ANQGSEA. CDR3 length: 15 amino acids. V shed 7 bases and J 0 bases; nucleotides not matched to a gene: 6. The CDR3 reads CSAMGLADSTDTQYF. The CDR3 DNA sequence: TGCAGCGCAATGGGACTAGCGGACAGCACAGATACGCAGTATTTT.

This clonotype was seen at least ten times. J is TRBJ1-2 and V is TRBV20-1, with 7 bases identical to TRBD1. The V gene end was trimmed by 3 bases and the J gene end by 6 bases; junction bases not matched to a gene: 7. The CDR3 is 13 residues long. Germline-derived CDR1 and CDR2 are DFQATT and SNEGSKA (reference sequence). The CDR3 is CSASRGHVDGYTF. The DNA of the CDR3 is TGCAGTGCTAGTAGGGGGCACGTCGATGGCTACACCTTC.

In its sample, this clonotype was seen many times. V and J are TRBV25-1 and TRBJ1-2; D call uncertain. The V gene lost 2 bases and the J gene lost 2 bases, with 0 bases spanning the gap. The CDR3 has 11 residues. Germline V gene lookup returns CDR1 MGHDK and CDR2 SYGVNS. Here the CDR3 DNA reads TGTGCCAGCAGTGAAAACTATGGCTACACCTTC. As protein: CASSENYGYTF.

This clonotype has ten or more counts. The V and J genes are TRBV5-1 and TRBJ2-1; 12 bases are a match to TRBD1. The V and J ends lost 4 bases and 12 bases, in that order; junction bases with no gene match: 2. Germline V CDR1 and CDR2: SGHRS, YFSETQ. The length of the CDR3 is 12 residues. CDR3 region: CASSGTGGGQFF. CDR3 nucleotides: TGCGCCAGCAGCGGGACAGGGGGCGGGCAGTTCTTC.

Only a few counts were recorded for this clonotype. The chain combines TRBV20-1 with TRBJ2-5; 7 bases match TRBD2. There are 13 residues in the CDR3. Germline lookup yields CDR1 DFQATT and CDR2 SNEGSKA (reference sequence). The V gene end was trimmed by 1 base and the J gene end by 5 bases; junction bases not matched to a gene: 4. DNA for the CDR3: TGCAGTGCTAGAGGGGACTACATTGAGACCCAGTACTTC. It codes for CSARGDYIETQYF.

There are a few counts of this clonotype. The chain employs TRBV25-1 and TRBJ2-1, with 12 positions matching TRBD2. Germline values: CDR1 MGHDK, CDR2 SYGVNS. The ends lost 1 base at V and 8 bases at J; junction bases unmatched: 6. There are 16 residues in the CDR3. CDR3 in amino acids: CASSESPSGRGDEQFF. CDR3 in DNA: TGTGCCAGCAGTGAATCCCCTAGCGGGAGGGGGGATGAGCAGTTCTTC. The full variable domain, rest sourced from reference TRBV25-1 and TRBJ2-1, is EADIYQTPRYLVIGTGKKITLECSQTMGHDKMYWYQQDPGMELHLIHYSYGVNSTEKGDLSSESTVSRIRTEHFPLTLESARPSHTSQYLCASSESPSGRGDEQFFGPGTRLTVL.

This clonotype turned up a few times. The DNA for the CDR3 is TGTGCCAGCAGCCTGCTGGACGGACAAGAGACCCAGTACTTC. This codes for CASSLLDGQETQYF. The gene calls are TRBV9 and TRBJ2-5; D uncertain. Germline V gives CDR1 SGDLS, CDR2 YYNGEE. V was cut by 4 bases and J by 2 bases, with 12 bases left in between. The CDR3 has 14 amino acids. Filled out from reference TRBV9 and TRBJ2-5, the complete variable domain reads DSGVTQTPKHLITATGQRVTLRCSPRSGDLSVYWYQQSLDQGLQFLIQYYNGEERAKGNILERFSAQQFPDLHSELNLSSLELGDSALYFCASSLLDGQETQYFGPGTRLLVL.

This chain uses TRBV2 with TRBJ1-4; 10 bases align to TRBD1. Germline V gene data show CDR1 as SNHLY and CDR2 as FYNNEI. This CDR3 is built from 16 residues. With 7 bases clipped from V and 2 bases from J, the junction kept 7 bases outside the gene matches. The DNA for the CDR3 is TGTGCCAGCACTCGGGACAGGGGAATCACTAATGAAAAACTGTTTTTT. The encoded protein is CASTRDRGITNEKLFF. Filled out from reference TRBV2 and TRBJ1-4, the complete variable domain reads EPEVTQTPSHQVTQMGQEVILRCVPISNHLYFYWYRQILGQKVEFLVSFYNNEISEKSEIFDDQFSVERPDGSNFTLKIRSTKLEDSAMYFCASTRDRGITNEKLFFGSGTQLSVL.

This clonotype was seen at least ten times. The V call is TRBV7-6, the J call TRBJ2-7; D is unclear. Germline V CDR1 and CDR2: SGHVS, FNYEAQ. The germline V and J ends were trimmed by 5 bases and 2 bases, with 10 bases remaining between them. This CDR3 is built from 13 residues. CDR3 bases: TGTGCCAGCAGCCTTACAGAAGCCTACGAGCAGTACTTC. As protein: CASSLTEAYEQYF.

This clonotype was detected a few times. A single base separates this from a much larger clone, so it may be a read error. CDR3 loop: CSVAAPDRGPETQYF. The CDR3 DNA is TGCAGCGTGGCAGCCCCGGACAGGGGGCCCGAGACCCAGTACTTC. The V gene is TRBV29-1, the J gene TRBJ2-5, with 11 bases that match TRBD1. The CDR3 has 15 amino acids. The J segment lost 5 bases and the V segment lost 6 bases, leaving 11 bases of the junction unmatched. Germline CDR1 reads SQVTM; CDR2 reads ANQGSEA.

This chain uses TRBV7-2 with TRBJ1-2; D is uncertain. The germline V and J ends were trimmed by 8 bases and 0 bases, with 16 bases remaining between them. The CDR3 totals 15 residues. In germline, CDR1 is SGHTA, CDR2 FQGNSA. The CDR3 reads CASGLFGVPNYGYTF. In DNA, the CDR3 is TGTGCCAGCGGACTCTTCGGGGTACCTAACTATGGCTACACCTTC.

The chain is built from TRBV29-1 and TRBJ1-1; D remains unclear. V was cut by 4 bases and J by 1 base, with 7 bases left in between. Germline V gene sequence: CDR1 SQVTM, CDR2 ANQGSEA. CDR3 length equals 12 residues. The CDR3 is CSVAVKNTEAFF. The CDR3 DNA sequence: TGCAGCGTTGCCGTTAAGAACACTGAAGCTTTCTTT.

The CDR3 region has the DNA TGTGCCTGGAAAACCGGGACTAGCGGAGCCCAAGAGACCCAGTACTTC. Protein product: CAWKTGTSGAQETQYF. This rearrangement joins TRBV30 to TRBJ2-5; 11 bases are shared with TRBD2. V was clipped by 4 bases and J by 1 base; unmatched bases: 8. Per germline, CDR1 GTSNPN and CDR2 SVGIG (reference sequence). CDR3 length: 16 residues. The entire variable domain, with the rest obtained from reference TRBV30 and TRBJ2-5, is as follows: SQTIHQWPATLVQPVGSPLSLECTVEGTSNPNLYWYRQAAGRGLQLLFYSVGIGQISSEVPQNLSASRPQDRQFILSSKKLLLSDSGFYLCAWKTGTSGAQETQYFGPGTRLLVL.

This clonotype was seen at least ten times. This chain links TRBV30 with TRBJ2-3, with D unresolved. Trimming left V 5 bases short and J 1 base short, with 7 bases between. CDR3 size: 12 residues. The V gene's germline CDR1 is GTSNPN and CDR2 SVGIG (reference sequence). The CDR3 spells CAWDPRTDTQYF. CDR3 coding DNA: TGTGCCTGGGACCCTCGCACAGATACGCAGTATTTT.

The chain recombines TRBV18 with TRBJ2-2; D tentatively fits TRBD1 or TRBD2 (5 bases each). This CDR3 comprises 16 residues. V shed 4 bases and J shed 6 bases, with 18 bases lying between them. Germline CDR1 is KGHSH and CDR2 is LQKENI. The CDR3, as DNA: TGTGCCAGCTCACTCCCCCGGGACCCCGTTTCCGGGGAGCTGTTTTTT. Residues: CASSLPRDPVSGELFF.

In this sample, this clonotype turned up many times. The chain links TRBV9 to TRBJ2-7; 8 bases are shared with TRBD2. The CDR3 runs to 17 residues. Losses at the gene ends were 2 bases for V and 2 bases for J; bases not matched to a gene: 12. Germline CDR1 and CDR2: SGDLS and YYNGEE. The CDR3 sequence: CASSVGLAGEGPYEQYF. Here the CDR3 DNA reads TGTGCCAGCAGCGTCGGGCTAGCGGGTGAGGGCCCCTACGAGCAGTACTTC.

This clonotype was observed a few times. This chain links TRBV27 with TRBJ2-7, with 7 positions matching TRBD2. The germline CDR1 and CDR2 sequences are MNHEY and SMNVEV (reference sequence). The CDR3 spans 13 residues. After removal of 7 bases from V and 6 bases from J, the junction contained 9 bases not matched to a gene. The chain's CDR3 is CASTQWGRGEQYF. The CDR3 nucleotides read TGTGCCAGCACTCAATGGGGGAGGGGCGAGCAGTACTTC.

Of note for this clonotype: A much larger clonotype is one base distant, so this may be a read error. V gene TRBV20-1 combines with J gene TRBJ2-1; D gene uncertain. CDR3 length: 15 amino acids. CDR1 and CDR2 (germline): DFQATT, SNEGSKA (reference sequence). V was shortened by 1 base and J by 5 bases, with 15 bases between the two germline ends. In nucleotides, the CDR3 is TGCAGTGCTAGAGGAAGCAGAGGAATCCACAATGAGCAGTTCTTC. This codes for CSARGSRGIHNEQFF.